A selection of T cell receptor beta chains follows, all from one sample in a study of blood T cell repertoires in COVID-19. TCRdb's copy holds only in-frame clones and misses some; the assay was immunoSEQ multiplex PCR. The repertoire holds 300,000 or so clones, with around nine tenths as singletons. The specimen sequenced was PBMCs or T cells enriched from blood (not recorded which). These receptors all stem from a woman in her 30s who had recovered from COVID-19. CDR3s include the opening cysteine and the closing phenylalanine or tryptophan. The D gene is left open where the match is weak. Size values are once, few and many counts, or a class for expanded clones, and some rows have none.

d_gene,abundance,v_gene,j_gene,CDR3nt,CDR3aa
NA,NA,TRBV7-2,TRBJ2-5,TGTGCCAGCAGCGACCGACAGCAAGAGACCCAGTACTTC,CASSDRQQETQYF
TRBD2,NA,TRBV29-1,TRBJ2-1,TGCAGCGTTGAAGATTTCGCGGGAGGGCTCAATGAGCAGTTCTTC,CSVEDFAGGLNEQFF
NA,NA,TRBV7-8,TRBJ2-7,TGTGCCAGCAGCTTACCCTTCCGCGATCTTAGTAACGAGCAGTACTTC,CASSLPFRDLSNEQYF
TRBD2,NA,TRBV6-1,TRBJ2-5,TGTGCCAGCAGTGGACCGACTAGCGGGAGCGCAGAGACCCAGTACTTC,CASSGPTSGSAETQYF
TRBD1,NA,TRBV7-2,TRBJ2-7,TGTGCCAGCAGCTTAGTGTCGGACAGGGGGTACGAGCAGTACTTC,CASSLVSDRGYEQYF
NA,NA,TRBV3-1/TRBV3-2,TRBJ2-3,TGTGCCAGCAGCCAGGCTCGGGCAGATACGCAGTATTTT,CASSQARADTQYF
TRBD2,NA,TRBV6-2/TRBV6-3,TRBJ2-3,TGTGCCAGCAGTTACTCGGGACTAGCGGCCACAGATACGCAGTATTTT,CASSYSGLAATDTQYF
NA,NA,TRBV9,TRBJ1-4,TGTGCCAGCAGCGCCTATACAGGGTCAGGTAATGAAAAACTGTTTTTT,CASSAYTGSGNEKLFF
TRBD1,NA,TRBV7-3,TRBJ2-7,TGTGCCAGCAGCCCCACCGGGACAGGGGCCTACGAGCAGTACTTC,CASSPTGTGAYEQYF
TRBD2,once,TRBV7-3,TRBJ2-3,TGTGCCAGTTCAATGGGACTAGCGGGCACAGATACGCAGTATTTT,CASSMGLAGTDTQYF
NA,NA,TRBV4-1,TRBJ1-4,TGCGCCAGCAGCCAAGTCTTGAGGGATGTTAAAGCAAAACTGTTTTTT,CASSQVLRDVKAKLFF
NA,NA,TRBV28,TRBJ2-1,TGTGCCAGCAGTTTGTTCCGGGGAAGCATTGAGCAGTTCTTC,CASSLFRGSIEQFF
TRBD1,NA,TRBV28,TRBJ1-2,TGTGCCAGCAGTCTGACAGGGAGGTATGGCTACACCTTC,CASSLTGRYGYTF
TRBD2,NA,TRBV11-3,TRBJ2-2,TGTGCCAGCAGCTGGGGGAGGGGAAACACCGGGGAGCTGTTTTTT,CASSWGRGNTGELFF
NA,NA,TRBV4-3,TRBJ1-2,TGCGCCAGCAGCCCCGGGACACAAAACTATGGCTACACCTTC,CASSPGTQNYGYTF
TRBD1,NA,TRBV28,TRBJ1-5,TGTGCCAGCAGTCTCGGGACAGGGGCCCAGCCCCAGCATTTT,CASSLGTGAQPQHF
TRBD1,NA,TRBV18,TRBJ2-3,TGTGCCAGCTCACGAACACCGGGACAGGGCACAGATACGCAGTATTTT,CASSRTPGQGTDTQYF
NA,NA,TRBV27,TRBJ1-1,TGTGCCAGCAGTTACAGGGAGGGAACTGAAGCTTTCTTT,CASSYREGTEAFF
TRBD2,NA,TRBV10-3,TRBJ2-1,TGTGCCATCAGCGGGACAAGCGGGGGTTACAATGAGCAGTTCTTC,CAISGTSGGYNEQFF
TRBD2,NA,TRBV7-9,TRBJ2-3,TGTGCCAGCAGCTTCGGGGCGCGGGAGGGGCGAGATACGCAGTATTTT,CASSFGAREGRDTQYF
NA,NA,TRBV5-1,TRBJ1-2,TGCGCCAGCAGCTTGGAACAGACCTATGGCTACACCTTC,CASSLEQTYGYTF
NA,NA,TRBV5-1,TRBJ2-7,TGCGCCAGCAGCCCGAGGGTGTCCTACGAGCAGTACTTC,CASSPRVSYEQYF
TRBD1,NA,TRBV5-1,TRBJ2-3,TGCGCCAGCTCCGGGACAGGGGGCTGGGGAGGCACAGATACGCAGTATTTT,CASSGTGGWGGTDTQYF
TRBD2,NA,TRBV5-1,TRBJ2-3,TGCGCCAGCACCGGGACTAGCGGGAGCAACACAGATACGCAGTATTTT,CASTGTSGSNTDTQYF
TRBD2,NA,TRBV6-5,TRBJ2-2,TGTGCCAGCAGTACCGGGACTAGAGCCGGGGAGCTGTTTTTT,CASSTGTRAGELFF
TRBD2,NA,TRBV7-3,TRBJ2-1,TGTGCCAGCAGCTCACCACCGGGACTAGCGGCAAGATACAATGAGCAGTTCTTC,CASSSPPGLAARYNEQFF
TRBD2,NA,TRBV5-5,TRBJ2-2,TGTGCCAGCAGCCCGGGACTAACCAACACCGGGGAGCTGTTTTTT,CASSPGLTNTGELFF
NA,NA,TRBV12-3/TRBV12-4,TRBJ2-1,TGTGCCAGCAGTTTAGTCAGGGATGAGCAGTTCTTC,CASSLVRDEQFF
NA,NA,TRBV9,TRBJ2-1,TGTGCCAGCAGCGATATATACAGAGACAATGAGCAGTTCTTC,CASSDIYRDNEQFF
NA,NA,TRBV5-1,TRBJ1-2,TGCGCCAGCAGCCCCGGCGGGGGCTATGGCTACACCTTC,CASSPGGGYGYTF
TRBD1,NA,TRBV9,TRBJ2-5,TGTGCCAGCAGCCCTTGGACAGGGCAAGAGACCCAGTACTTC,CASSPWTGQETQYF
TRBD1,NA,TRBV7-3,TRBJ2-5,TGTGCCAGCAGCCCTAAGACAGGGGGCTTGGAGACCCAGTACTTC,CASSPKTGGLETQYF
TRBD1,NA,TRBV27,TRBJ2-7,TGTGCCAGCAGCCTGACAGGGGAATCCTACGAGCAGTACTTC,CASSLTGESYEQYF
TRBD2,NA,TRBV5-1,TRBJ2-3,TGCGCCAGCAGCTTGGAGGGACTAGCGGGACGCGACACAGATACGCAGTATTTT,CASSLEGLAGRDTDTQYF
NA,once,TRBV28,TRBJ2-3,TGTGCCAGCAGTGCAAGACTTACGAGCACAGATACGCAGTATTTT,CASSARLTSTDTQYF
TRBD2,NA,TRBV28,TRBJ2-1,TGTGCCAGCAGACCTGTCCGAACTAGCGGGAGCTACAATGAGCAGTTCTTC,CASRPVRTSGSYNEQFF
NA,NA,TRBV11-2,TRBJ1-2,TGTGCCAGCAGCCCGGGGTATCAGGGCTACACCTTC,CASSPGYQGYTF
TRBD1,NA,TRBV7-8,TRBJ1-2,TGTGCCAGCAGCTTAAGTGGACAGGGCTATGGCTACACCTTC,CASSLSGQGYGYTF
NA,NA,TRBV7-6,TRBJ2-7,TGTGCCAGCAGCCCTCCGACTGGGTCCTACGAGCAGTACTTC,CASSPPTGSYEQYF
TRBD1,once,TRBV7-9,TRBJ2-3,TGTGCCAGCAGTCACTTACCGACAGGGGTTTCAGATACGCAGTATTTT,CASSHLPTGVSDTQYF
TRBD2,NA,TRBV14,TRBJ2-3,TGTGCCAGCAGCCCTATGGCTAGCGGATACACAGATACGCAGTATTTT,CASSPMASGYTDTQYF